Presented here are 16 T cell receptor beta chains from one specimen sequenced in a study of OX40 agonist ivuxolimab in advanced cancers. Libraries were prepared by immunoSEQ multiplex PCR; TCRdb keeps only in-frame clonotypes and omits some of them. The table lists approximately 76,000 clones, 80% to 90% of them singletons. The material was CD4+ or CD8+ T cells sorted from blood, obtained in a trial of the OX40 agonist ivuxolimab. Every receptor here comes from an adult with an advanced solid tumor such as melanoma, head and neck, liver or kidney cancer.

This chain uses TRBV5-6 with TRBJ1-5; D gene unclear. V shed 4 bases and J shed 4 bases, with 12 bases lying between them. The CDR3 loop spans 14 amino acids. Germline V gene data show CDR1 as SGHDT and CDR2 as YYEEEE. The CDR3 here is CASSEPGKNQPQHF. The CDR3 bases are TGTGCCAGCAGCGAACCCGGAAAGAATCAGCCCCAGCATTTT.

J is TRBJ2-1 and V is TRBV11-1; 9 bases line up with TRBD2. CDR1 and CDR2 from the germline V gene are SGHAT and FQDESV (reference sequence). The CDR3 has 15 amino acids. The V gene end was trimmed by 3 bases and the J gene end by 3 bases; junction bases not matched to a gene: 3. The CDR3 spells CASSLRLAVYNEQFF. The CDR3, as DNA: TGTGCCAGCAGCTTGCGACTAGCGGTCTACAATGAGCAGTTCTTC.

The genes are TRBV11-2 and TRBJ2-7; D uncertain. Germline lookup yields CDR1 SGHAT and CDR2 FQNNGV. The CDR3 is made up of 12 amino acids. Trimming cost V 7 bases and J 6 bases, with 13 bases left between them. The DNA for the CDR3 is TGTGCCAGCACCCCCCTCGACGGCGAGCAGTACTTC. Translating gives CASTPLDGEQYF.

The chain joins TRBV5-1 to TRBJ2-3; 9 bases are a match to TRBD1. Germline loops: CDR1 SGHRS, CDR2 YFSETQ. V gave up 4 bases and J gave up 4 bases; unmatched junction bases: 7. The CDR3 is made up of 15 amino acids. CDR3 sequence (DNA): TGCGCCAGCAGCGCGGGACAGGGAACGCCAGATACGCAGTATTTT. Protein: CASSAGQGTPDTQYF.

The rearrangement joins TRBV10-3 to TRBJ2-2; D is possibly TRBD1 or TRBD2 (5 bases each). Germline loops: CDR1 ENHRY, CDR2 SYGVKD. The CDR3 sequence is 13 residues long. Trimming cost V 4 bases and J 4 bases, with 7 bases left between them. In nucleotides, the CDR3 is TGTGCCATCAGTGGGGGGAGCACCGGGGAGCTGTTTTTT. Residues: CAISGGSTGELFF.

The chain couples TRBV2 to TRBJ2-5, with 8 nucleotides matching TRBD2. The V gene's germline CDR1 is SNHLY and CDR2 FYNNEI. Losses at the gene ends were 5 bases for V and 0 bases for J; bases not matched to a gene: 5. The CDR3 extends over 15 amino acids. CDR3 loop: CASSSLAVYQETQYF. For the CDR3, the DNA is TGTGCCAGCAGTTCACTAGCGGTGTACCAAGAGACCCAGTACTTC.

This chain joins TRBV4-2 and TRBJ1-2; TRBD1 is a possible D gene (6 bases). Germline V gene data show CDR1 as LGHNA and CDR2 as YNFKEQ. The length of the CDR3 is 14 residues. V was pared by 0 bases and J by 4 bases, with 9 bases between. The CDR3 reads CASSQEGDTYGYTF. DNA for the CDR3: TGTGCCAGCAGCCAAGAGGGGGACACCTATGGCTACACCTTC.

This chain uses TRBV5-1 with TRBJ2-7, with 7 bases fitting TRBD2. Germline values: CDR1 SGHRS, CDR2 YFSETQ. J was trimmed by 2 bases and V by 5 bases; bases with no gene match: 10. The CDR3 length is 15 residues. DNA for the CDR3: TGCGCCAGCAGAACCCGAGCGGGACCGCCCTACGAGCAGTACTTC. As protein: CASRTRAGPPYEQYF.

CDR3 amino acids: CASSQETREPYEQYF. The CDR3 DNA is TGCGCCAGCAGCCAAGAAACGAGGGAACCCTACGAGCAGTACTTC. The chain uses TRBV4-3 and TRBJ2-7; perhaps TRBD2 as D (5 bases). The CDR3 consists of 15 residues. Trimming stripped 0 bases from V and 2 bases from J, with 11 bases between. Germline CDR1 LGHNA, CDR2 YSLEER.

The rearrangement uses TRBV9 and TRBJ1-2; D unclear. The V and J ends lost 3 bases and 1 base respectively, with 19 bases between them. Germline assignment: CDR1 SGDLS and CDR2 YYNGEE. The CDR3 has 17 amino acids. The CDR3 sequence is CASSALTARKDNYGYTF. The CDR3, as DNA: TGTGCCAGCAGCGCCCTCACAGCTAGGAAGGATAACTATGGCTACACCTTC.

This chain joins TRBV2 and TRBJ1-5; D possibly corresponds to TRBD1 (5 bases). The CDR3 has 16 residues. Germline assignment: CDR1 SNHLY and CDR2 FYNNEI. The germline V and J ends were trimmed by 4 bases and 4 bases, with 17 bases remaining between them. The DNA of the CDR3 is TGTGCCAGCAGTGCAATTTACGGGACGGAAAATCAGCCCCAGCATTTT. The encoded protein is CASSAIYGTENQPQHF.

Worth noting for this clone: Its ends do not fully match the called genes, so a read error is possible. This chain joins TRBV18 and TRBJ2-7; D tentatively reads TRBD1 or TRBD2 (5 bases each). There are 13 residues in the CDR3. Germline V gene sequence: CDR1 KGHSH, CDR2 LQKENI. The CDR3 DNA sequence: TGTGCCAGCTCGCCACGGGGCCCCTACGAGCAGTACTTC. Its protein product is CASSPRGPYEQYF.

This chain joins TRBV9 and TRBJ2-3; TRBD1 aligns across 7 bases. V trimming: 3 bases; J trimming: 4 bases; junction bases outside the gene matches: 8. This CDR3 region has 15 residues. Germline-derived CDR1 and CDR2 are SGDLS and YYNGEE. CDR3 sequence (DNA): TGTGCCAGCAGCGGGACAGGTGACGGCTCAGATACGCAGTATTTT. As protein: CASSGTGDGSDTQYF.

CDR3 sequence reads: CASSLLRDTVYGYTF. Written as DNA, the CDR3 is TGCGCCAGCAGCCTATTGCGGGACACCGTCTATGGCTACACCTTC. This chain connects TRBV4-3 to TRBJ1-2; weak D call: TRBD1 (6 bases). The V and J ends lost 4 bases and 4 bases respectively, with 16 bases between them. Germline V gene lookup returns CDR1 LGHNA and CDR2 YSLEER. There are 15 residues in the CDR3.

In DNA form, the CDR3 reads TGCGCCAGCAGCTTGGCTGGAGCTAACTATGGCTACACCTTC. It yields the protein CASSLAGANYGYTF. The rearrangement links TRBV5-1 to TRBJ1-2; D gene ambiguous. CDR3 length equals 14 residues. Per germline, CDR1 SGHRS and CDR2 YFSETQ. The V end lost 0 bases, the J end lost 0 bases, and 6 bases lay between the germline ends.

This clone appeared a single time. The rearrangement links TRBV6-1 to TRBJ2-1, with 9 bases fitting TRBD2. Trimming at V came to 6 bases and at J to 6 bases, leaving 9 bases not matched to a gene. Germline assignment: CDR1 MNHNS and CDR2 SASEGT. The CDR3 totals 15 residues. CDR3 bases: TGTGCCAGCAGCCCACGGCGGGGGGGCCTCAATGAGCAGTTCTTC. Translating it yields CASSPRRGGLNEQFF.